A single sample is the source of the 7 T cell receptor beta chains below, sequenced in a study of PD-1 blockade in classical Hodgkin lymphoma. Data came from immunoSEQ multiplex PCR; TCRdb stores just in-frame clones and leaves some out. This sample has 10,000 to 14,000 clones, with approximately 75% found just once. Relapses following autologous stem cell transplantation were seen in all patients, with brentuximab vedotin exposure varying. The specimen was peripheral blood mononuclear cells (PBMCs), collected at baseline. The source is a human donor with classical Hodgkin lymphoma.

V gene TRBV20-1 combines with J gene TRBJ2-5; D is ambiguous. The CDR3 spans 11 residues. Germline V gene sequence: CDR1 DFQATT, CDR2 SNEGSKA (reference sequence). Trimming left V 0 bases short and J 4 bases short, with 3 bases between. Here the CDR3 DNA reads TGCAGTGCTAGAGAAATAGAGACCCAGTACTTC. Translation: CSAREIETQYF.

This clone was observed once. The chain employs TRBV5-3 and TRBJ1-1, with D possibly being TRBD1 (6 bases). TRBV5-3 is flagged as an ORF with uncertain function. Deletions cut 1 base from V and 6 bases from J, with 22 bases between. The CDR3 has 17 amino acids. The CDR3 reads CARSLIGRGRGNAEAFF. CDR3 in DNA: TGTGCCAGAAGCTTGATAGGGAGGGGCAGGGGCAACGCTGAAGCTTTCTTT.

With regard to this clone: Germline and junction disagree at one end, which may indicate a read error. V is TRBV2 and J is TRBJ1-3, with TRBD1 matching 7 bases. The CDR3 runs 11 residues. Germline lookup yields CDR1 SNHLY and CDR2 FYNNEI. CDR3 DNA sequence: TGTGCCAGCAGAGAACCGGGACAGCCCGTCTTC. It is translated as CASREPGQPVF.

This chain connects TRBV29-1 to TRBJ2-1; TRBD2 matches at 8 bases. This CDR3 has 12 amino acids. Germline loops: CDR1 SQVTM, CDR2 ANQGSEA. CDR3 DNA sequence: TGCCGGGGGGGGCGGGCGCAAAATGAGCAGTTCTTC. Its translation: CRGGRAQNEQFF.

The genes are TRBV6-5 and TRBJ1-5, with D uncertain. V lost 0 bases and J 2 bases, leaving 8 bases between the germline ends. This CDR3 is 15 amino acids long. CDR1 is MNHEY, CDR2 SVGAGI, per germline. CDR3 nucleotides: TGTGCCAGCAGTTACTCGAGGAGTCGCAATCAGCCCCAGCATTTT. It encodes CASSYSRSRNQPQHF.

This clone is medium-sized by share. CDR3 nucleotides: TGTGCCAGCACCACCGGGACAGGGGGCTACAATGAGCAGTTCTTC. Translated: CASTTGTGGYNEQFF. The rearrangement links TRBV28 to TRBJ2-1, with 11 bases identical to TRBD1. The V and J ends lost 7 bases and 3 bases, in that order; junction bases with no gene match: 5. The CDR3 spans 15 residues. CDR1 is MDHEN, CDR2 SYDVKM, per germline.

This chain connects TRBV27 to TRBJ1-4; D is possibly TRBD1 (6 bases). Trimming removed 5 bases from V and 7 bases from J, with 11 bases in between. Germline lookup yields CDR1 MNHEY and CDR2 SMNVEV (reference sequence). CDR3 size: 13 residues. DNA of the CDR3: TGTGCCAGCAGTGAAGGGGGAGTTGAAAAACTGTTTTTT. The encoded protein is CASSEGGVEKLFF.